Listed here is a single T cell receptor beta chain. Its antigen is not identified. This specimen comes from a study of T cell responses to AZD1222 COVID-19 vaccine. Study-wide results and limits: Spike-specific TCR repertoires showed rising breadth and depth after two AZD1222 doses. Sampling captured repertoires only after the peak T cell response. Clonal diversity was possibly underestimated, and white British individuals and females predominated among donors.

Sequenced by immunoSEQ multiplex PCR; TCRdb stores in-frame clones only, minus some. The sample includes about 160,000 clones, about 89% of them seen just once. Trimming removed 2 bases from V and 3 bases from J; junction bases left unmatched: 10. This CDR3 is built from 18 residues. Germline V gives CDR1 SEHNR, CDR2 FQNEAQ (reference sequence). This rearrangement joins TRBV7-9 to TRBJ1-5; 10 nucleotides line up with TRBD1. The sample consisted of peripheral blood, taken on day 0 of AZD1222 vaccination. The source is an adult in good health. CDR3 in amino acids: CASSLSHPDRGINQPQHF. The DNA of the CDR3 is TGTGCCAGCAGCTTATCCCATCCGGACAGGGGGATCAATCAGCCCCAGCATTTT.